These 8 T cell receptor beta chains came from one sample sequenced in a study of blood T cells in healthy people across ages. Together with a sample-barcoded 5' primer, a J-beta primer mix was included in a second PCR lasting about 7 to 11 cycles. Each CDR3 protein is one row after TCRdb ran MiXCR on the 5' RACE reads. The sample consists of 1,100,000 or so distinct CDR3 sequences, 40% to 45% of them appearing once. Sequenced sample: blood. These receptors were taken from a woman aged 55-70 years in good health.

The chain is built from TRBV5-1 and TRBJ2-3; 7 bases line up with TRBD2. CDR1 is SGHRS, CDR2 YFSETQ, per germline. CDR3 length equals 16 residues. The junction had 6 bases not matched to a gene; V was cut back by 2 bases and J by 0 bases. The CDR3, as DNA: TGCGCCAGCAGCTTTGAGGGACTACCTAGCACAGATACGCAGTATTTT. Encoded protein: CASSFEGLPSTDTQYF.

The rearrangement links TRBV9 to TRBJ2-1; 12 positions match TRBD2. CDR3 length: 15 amino acids. Trimming cost V 4 bases and J 8 bases; bases outside gene matches: 7. Per the germline V gene, CDR1 is SGDLS and CDR2 is YYNGEE. The CDR3 bases are TGTGCCAGCAGCCGACTAGCGGGAGTAATCGATGAGCAGTTCTTC. It specifies CASSRLAGVIDEQFF.

V and J are TRBV11-1 and TRBJ2-7; 11 nucleotides align to TRBD1. V dropped 5 bases and J dropped 4; count of bases not matched to a gene: 10. The CDR3 sequence is 16 residues long. Germline assignment: CDR1 SGHAT and CDR2 FQDESV (reference sequence). This chain's CDR3 is CASSPRGGQGEYEQYF. The CDR3 nucleotides are TGTGCCAGCAGCCCCCGAGGGGGACAGGGGGAGTACGAGCAGTACTTC.

V gene TRBV5-4 combines with J gene TRBJ2-7, with TRBD2 as a possible D gene (5 bases). V lost 6 bases and J lost 4, with 23 bases in between. The V gene's germline CDR1 is SGHNT and CDR2 YYREEE (reference sequence). The CDR3 extends over 16 amino acids. The CDR3 nucleotides are TGTGCCAGCAAGCCCCACCCGGGATCCGGGGATTACGAGCAGTACTTC. Amino acid sequence: CASKPHPGSGDYEQYF.

The chain employs TRBV5-1 and TRBJ1-4; 9 positions match TRBD1. The CDR3 runs 15 residues. J lost 8 bases, V lost 3 bases, and 8 bases had no gene match. Per the germline V gene, CDR1 is SGHRS and CDR2 is YFSETQ. CDR3 in DNA: TGCGCCAGCAGCTCTTCCGGGACAGGGCAAGAAAAACTGTTTTTT. It yields the protein CASSSSGTGQEKLFF.

This sequence joins TRBV2 and TRBJ2-5, with D unresolved. Trimming stripped 8 bases from V and 0 bases from J, with 4 bases between. The germline V gene has CDR1 SNHLY and CDR2 FYNNEI. CDR3 length: 11 amino acids. The CDR3 sequence is CASPDQETQYF. Here the CDR3 DNA reads TGTGCCAGCCCTGACCAAGAGACCCAGTACTTC.

The chain combines TRBV30 with TRBJ2-1; tentative D call: TRBD1 (6 bases). CDR1 GTSNPN and CDR2 SVGIG come from the germline V gene (reference sequence). The CDR3 has 15 residues. Between the trimmed V and J ends, which lost 2 bases and 9 bases, there was a span of 20 bases. CDR3 sequence reads: CAWSHQGQGSGEQFF. The CDR3 nucleotides read TGTGCCTGGAGTCACCAGGGCCAGGGGTCCGGTGAGCAGTTCTTC.

CDR3 coding DNA: TGTGCCAGCAGTTACGCCCCGGGACAGCCAGAGACCCAGTACTTC. Translated, it gives CASSYAPGQPETQYF. The V call is TRBV6-6, the J call TRBJ2-5, with 7 bases lining up with TRBD1. The J segment lost 4 bases and the V segment lost 2 bases, leaving 7 bases of the junction unmatched. CDR3 size: 15 residues. Germline V gene data show CDR1 as MNHNY and CDR2 as SVGAGI (reference sequence).